This entry lists 29 T cell receptor beta chains sequenced from one sample in a study of T cell clonotyping in hematopoietic cell transplantation. Assay: immunoSEQ multiplex PCR; the TCRdb copy retains only in-frame clones and omits some. The sample shows several thousand clones, approximately 29% of them seen only once. Sample: peripheral blood mononuclear cells, taken 30 days after allogeneic stem cell transplant. The receptors shown here come from a female patient in her fifties who had an allogeneic stem cell transplant from an unrelated donor, so the T cells may come from the graft donor. Some clones in this sample may be carry-over from other donors' samples.

CDR3 in DNA: TGTGCCAGCAGTTACTCTGCAGGCACTGAAGCTTTCTTT. This sequence encodes CASSYSAGTEAFF. V and J are TRBV6-5 and TRBJ1-1; no reliable D call. This CDR3 region has 13 residues. The germline V gene has CDR1 MNHEY and CDR2 SVGAGI. V lost 0 bases, J lost 4 bases, and 6 bases lay in between.

This chain connects TRBV5-1 to TRBJ2-7; 7 positions agree with TRBD2. The CDR3 spans 14 residues. Per the germline V gene, CDR1 is SGHRS and CDR2 is YFSETQ. V was pared by 4 bases and J by 0 bases, with 4 bases of the junction left unmatched. CDR3 residues: CASSPTSISYEQYF. CDR3 nucleotides: TGCGCCAGCAGCCCGACTAGCATCTCCTACGAGCAGTACTTC.

This clone was detected once. The chain recombines TRBV30 with TRBJ2-7; perhaps TRBD2 as D (5 bases). CDR3 length equals 11 residues. Germline V lookup: CDR1 GTSNPN, CDR2 SVGIG (reference sequence). V dropped 4 bases and J dropped 5 bases, with 9 bases sitting between them. The CDR3: CAWTLVNEQYF. The CDR3 coding sequence is TGTGCCTGGACACTAGTAAACGAGCAGTACTTC.

This clone was seen a handful of times. This chain links TRBV6-5 with TRBJ2-7, with 9 bases aligning to TRBD1. CDR1 is MNHEY, CDR2 SVGAGI, per germline. V lost 3 bases and J lost 3; bases outside the gene matches: 9. The length of the CDR3 is 16 residues. CDR3 sequence: CASSYSLYRGHYEQYF. CDR3 DNA: TGTGCCAGCAGTTATTCCCTTTACAGGGGGCACTACGAGCAGTACTTC.

This clone turned up a few times. The V gene is TRBV30, the J gene TRBJ1-5, with D perhaps TRBD1 (6 bases). Trimming removed 2 bases from V and 1 base from J, with 9 bases in between. The CDR3 has 14 residues. Germline lookup yields CDR1 GTSNPN and CDR2 SVGIG (reference sequence). CDR3 sequence: CAWSRGVSNQPQHF. The CDR3 nucleotides read TGTGCCTGGAGTAGGGGGGTGAGCAATCAGCCCCAGCATTTT.

V gene TRBV29-1 combines with J gene TRBJ1-1, with D possibly TRBD1 on 5 matching bases. The CDR3 is 13 amino acids. V was pared by 5 bases and J by 1 base, with 11 bases between. From germline, CDR1 is SQVTM and CDR2 ANQGSEA. CDR3 in DNA: TGCAGCGTTTGGTGGGGCCCGAACACTGAAGCTTTCTTT. Amino acid sequence: CSVWWGPNTEAFF.

V usage is TRBV30 and J usage is TRBJ2-7, with D perhaps given as TRBD1 or TRBD2 (5 bases each). Per the germline V gene, CDR1 is GTSNPN and CDR2 is SVGIG (reference sequence). V was cut by 1 base and J by 4 bases, with 14 bases left in between. This CDR3 has 14 amino acids. The CDR3: CAWSDSPWGYEQYF. CDR3 nucleotide sequence: TGTGCCTGGAGTGATTCCCCCTGGGGGTACGAGCAGTACTTC.

V gene TRBV30 combines with J gene TRBJ1-5, with TRBD1 as a possible D gene (6 bases). CDR1 and CDR2 (germline): GTSNPN, SVGIG (reference sequence). Trimming took off 1 base at V and 1 base at J, with 17 bases between the two ends. The length of the CDR3 is 17 residues. The CDR3 DNA reads as TGTGCCTGGAGTGCCGGAGGGGGAGGATGGAGCAATCAGCCCCAGCATTTT. Its protein is CAWSAGGGGWSNQPQHF.

This clone has only a few counts. The CDR3: CASSAGGPGNEQFF. The CDR3 DNA follows: TGTGCCAGCTCCGCGGGAGGGCCGGGAAATGAGCAGTTCTTC. The gene calls are TRBV28 and TRBJ2-1, with 9 nucleotides matching TRBD2. With 8 bases clipped from V and 7 bases from J, the junction kept 9 bases outside the gene matches. In germline, CDR1 is MDHEN, CDR2 SYDVKM. This CDR3 comprises 14 residues.

This clone rates as large. The DNA of the CDR3 is TGTGCCAGCAGCCAAGGTCGGGGACAGGGGGCTTACGAGCAGTACTTC. Its protein is CASSQGRGQGAYEQYF. The chain carries TRBV14 and TRBJ2-7; TRBD1 matches 12 bases. The CDR3 loop spans 16 amino acids. V shed 1 base, J shed 4 bases, and the junction held 5 bases outside the gene matches. The germline V gene has CDR1 SGHDN and CDR2 FVKESK.

This clone was detected a few times. The chain couples TRBV29-1 to TRBJ1-2; tentative D call: TRBD1 (5 bases). CDR1 and CDR2 from the germline V gene are SQVTM and ANQGSEA. The CDR3 is 15 residues long. The ends were cut back, 4 bases at V and 4 bases at J, with 19 bases in the middle. In DNA form, the CDR3 reads TGCAGCGTTGGGGGCCTAACAGACACTCCCTATGGCTACACCTTC. This sequence encodes CSVGGLTDTPYGYTF.

J is TRBJ2-7 and V is TRBV30; TRBD2 matches at 9 bases. The CDR3 is 13 amino acids. The V gene's germline CDR1 is GTSNPN and CDR2 SVGIG (reference sequence). The ends lost 1 base at V and 3 bases at J; junction bases unmatched: 1. The CDR3 DNA reads as TGTGCCTGGAGTGCTAGCGGGGTCTACGAGCAGTACTTC. Its translation: CAWSASGVYEQYF.

J is TRBJ1-1 and V is TRBV30, with D possibly being TRBD1 (6 bases). The CDR3 contains 12 residues. V was clipped by 4 bases and J by 11 bases, with 17 bases between them. CDR1 is GTSNPN and CDR2 is SVGIG in the germline V gene (reference sequence). The CDR3 region has the DNA TGTGCCTGGACCGCTGGGGGGGCGGCCGCTTTCTTT. Its protein is CAWTAGGAAAFF.

This clone was counted once. The gene calls are TRBV30 and TRBJ1-1; D gene ambiguous. The CDR3 length is 9 residues. CDR1 is GTSNPN, CDR2 SVGIG, per germline (reference sequence). The ends were cut back, 5 bases at V and 8 bases at J, with 6 bases in the middle. This CDR3 reads CAWDLEAFF. CDR3 in DNA: TGTGCCTGGGATTTAGAAGCTTTCTTT.

On this clone: One end of the junction varies from germline; a read error may be responsible. V and J are TRBV30 and TRBJ2-7; tentative D call: TRBD2 (6 bases). Germline V lookup: CDR1 GTSNPN, CDR2 SVGIG (reference sequence). CDR3 length: 11 amino acids. The DNA of the CDR3 is TGTGCCCGGAGGGATCGGTCCGAGCAGTACTTC. This encodes CARRDRSEQYF. The whole variable domain, remainder taken from reference TRBV30 and TRBJ2-7, is SQTIHQWPATLVQPVGSPLSLECTVEGTSNPNLYWYRQAAGRGLQLLFYSVGIGQISSEVPQNLSASRPQDRQFILSSKKLLLSDSGFYLCARRDRSEQYFGPGTRLTVT.

The rearrangement links TRBV30 to TRBJ2-1; no clear D gene. The CDR3 is 10 amino acids. Germline values: CDR1 GTSNPN, CDR2 SVGIG (reference sequence). V shed 6 bases and J shed 13 bases, with 13 bases lying between them. The CDR3 loop reads CACGIRPQFF. CDR3 bases: TGTGCCTGTGGAATTAGGCCACAGTTCTTC.

The rearrangement links TRBV20-1 to TRBJ1-5; no clear D gene. The V and J ends lost 5 bases and 6 bases respectively, with 8 bases between them. Germline values: CDR1 DFQATT, CDR2 SNEGSKA (reference sequence). The CDR3 sequence is 11 residues long. CDR3 sequence reads: CSAQSGQPQHF. In nucleotides, the CDR3 is TGCAGTGCTCAGTCCGGTCAGCCCCAGCATTTT.

This clone was seen more than once but under ten times. CDR3 in amino acids: CASSLLYSYGYTF. The CDR3 nucleotides are TGTGCCAGCAGCCTTCTGTATAGCTATGGCTACACCTTC. The rearrangement links TRBV28 to TRBJ1-2; D gene ambiguous. The CDR3 spans 13 residues. V lost 6 bases and J lost 4, with 12 bases in between. Germline V gene sequence: CDR1 MDHEN, CDR2 SYDVKM.

In this sample, this clone turned up a few times. The rearrangement joins TRBV6-5 to TRBJ1-6; D is ambiguous. The CDR3 has 13 amino acids. Germline V gene lookup returns CDR1 MNHEY and CDR2 SVGAGI. V lost 4 bases and J lost 13, with 14 bases in between. The CDR3 DNA sequence: TGTGCCAGCAGTTCCACCGGGTTAAGGCCCCTCCACTTT. The encoded protein is CASSSTGLRPLHF.

This clone showed up just a few times. The V gene is TRBV30, the J gene TRBJ1-2; no definite D call. Trimming took 4 bases from V and 0 from J, leaving 6 bases between them. The germline gives CDR1 GTSNPN, CDR2 SVGIG (reference sequence). This CDR3 is built from 12 residues. The CDR3 protein is CAWITPNYGYTF. CDR3 bases: TGTGCCTGGATAACCCCTAACTATGGCTACACCTTC. Drawing the rest from reference TRBV30 and TRBJ1-2, the complete variable domain is SQTIHQWPATLVQPVGSPLSLECTVEGTSNPNLYWYRQAAGRGLQLLFYSVGIGQISSEVPQNLSASRPQDRQFILSSKKLLLSDSGFYLCAWITPNYGYTFGSGTRLTVV.

The chain recombines TRBV6-5 with TRBJ2-2, with a possible D match to TRBD2 (6 bases). The CDR3 covers 16 residues. The germline V gene has CDR1 MNHEY and CDR2 SVGAGI. V lost 0 bases and J lost 2, with 10 bases in between. The CDR3 coding sequence is TGTGCCAGCAGTTACTCGGGCGGGACTAACACCGGGGAGCTGTTTTTT. Translating gives CASSYSGGTNTGELFF.

This clone appeared a few times. The chain has TRBV4-2 and TRBJ2-3; the match to TRBD2 covers 11 bases. V lost 0 bases and J lost 6; bases outside the gene matches: 8. This CDR3 has 17 amino acids. Germline CDR1 reads LGHNA; CDR2 reads YNFKEQ. DNA for the CDR3: TGTGCCAGCAGCCAAGAGGGGAGACTAGCGGGATCTGATACGCAGTATTTT. It codes for CASSQEGRLAGSDTQYF.

This chain links TRBV29-1 with TRBJ1-2; 8 bases line up with TRBD1. The germline gives CDR1 SQVTM, CDR2 ANQGSEA. J was trimmed by 0 bases and V by 5 bases; bases with no gene match: 5. The CDR3 covers 14 residues. The CDR3, as DNA: TGCAGCGTTACGAAGACAGGGGCTAACTATGGCTACACCTTC. Translation: CSVTKTGANYGYTF.

As for this clone: The conserved phenylalanine or tryptophan normally closing the CDR3 is absent here, so this likely arose from a read error. The genes are TRBV2 and TRBJ2-7, with TRBD2 identical over 13 bases. The CDR3 runs 15 residues. Germline loops: CDR1 SNHLY, CDR2 FYNNEI. The CDR3: CASSEGLAGVREQYL. In DNA, the CDR3 is TGTGCCAGCAGCGAAGGACTAGCGGGAGTCCGCGAGCAGTACCTC.

The genes are TRBV30 and TRBJ1-2; D gene ambiguous. There are 12 residues in the CDR3. Trimming stripped 1 base from V and 7 bases from J, with 10 bases between. Germline loops: CDR1 GTSNPN, CDR2 SVGIG (reference sequence). As DNA, the CDR3 is TGTGCCTGGAGTGCCCGGACGGTTGGCTACACCTTC. As protein: CAWSARTVGYTF.

This clone appeared a few times. V and J are TRBV5-6 and TRBJ1-1, with D tentatively TRBD1 (6 bases). Trimming cost V 1 base and J 1 base, with 14 bases left between them. Germline values: CDR1 SGHDT, CDR2 YYEEEE. The CDR3 is made up of 16 amino acids. CDR3 DNA: TGTGCCAGCAGCTTGTTAACAGGGAGTTCGAACACTGAAGCTTTCTTT. Its protein product is CASSLLTGSSNTEAFF.

This chain connects TRBV30 to TRBJ1-4; D might be TRBD1 (6 bases). CDR3 length: 11 amino acids. V lost 6 bases to trimming and J lost 7 bases, with 9 bases between them. In germline, CDR1 is GTSNPN, CDR2 SVGIG (reference sequence). The CDR3 region has the DNA TGTGCCTGCAGGGACACTGAAAAACTGTTTTTT. Translating it yields CACRDTEKLFF.

This clone was picked up a small number of times. The chain couples TRBV27 to TRBJ1-5, with D tentatively TRBD1 (5 bases). The CDR3 loop spans 15 amino acids. V lost 2 bases and J 6 bases, leaving 14 bases between the germline ends. Germline V gene lookup returns CDR1 MNHEY and CDR2 SMNVEV (reference sequence). Here the CDR3 DNA reads TGTGCCAGCAGTTTAACGGGGGTAGGTGGTCAGCCCCAGCATTTT. It yields the protein CASSLTGVGGQPQHF.

The V and J genes are TRBV18 and TRBJ2-3; no definite D call. The CDR3 extends over 13 amino acids. Trimming shortened V by 6 bases and J by 4 bases, and 11 bases separated the two germline ends. Per germline, CDR1 KGHSH and CDR2 LQKENI. CDR3: CASSRAPADTQYF. Written as DNA, the CDR3 is TGTGCCAGCTCCCGTGCCCCCGCAGATACGCAGTATTTT.